The clone carrying this TCR beta chain turned up a few times. Antigen: not known. The source of the sample is a study of T cell responses to AZD1222 COVID-19 vaccine. Findings and limits, study-wide: The reported proportion of spike-specific TCRs targeting unmutated variant regions was nearly half.

Method: immunoSEQ multiplex PCR; TCRdb's copy keeps in-frame clones and lacks some. The data contain roughly 180,000 clones, about 90% of them singletons. The receptor was derived from an adult in good health. Sequences were derived from peripheral blood, sampled on day 0 of AZD1222 vaccination.

CDR3: CASSGTGGQQPQHF. For the CDR3, the DNA is TGTGCCAGCAGCGGGACAGGGGGGCAGCAGCCCCAGCATTTT. The J gene is TRBJ1-5, the V gene TRBV28; 11 bases map to TRBD1. Germline CDR1 reads MDHEN; CDR2 reads SYDVKM. The trim removed 6 bases at V and 7 bases at J, leaving 5 bases unmatched. CDR3 length equals 14 residues. The whole variable domain, filled in from reference TRBV28 and TRBJ1-5, reads DVKVTQSSRYLVKRTGEKVFLECVQDMDHENMFWYRQDPGLGLRLIYFSYDVKMKEKGDIPEGYSVSREKKERFSLILESASTNQTSMYLCASSGTGGQQPQHFGDGTRLSIL.